This TCR beta chain was recovered during a study of PD-1 blockade in classical Hodgkin lymphoma. Study overall: Nivolumab dosed at 3 mg/kg went to patients intravenously every 2 weeks.

A word on this clone: Its specificity is not known.

Noted time point: cycle 4 day 1 (C4D1), after 5 to 7 weeks of nivolumab. All patients relapsed after autologous stem cell transplantation, and brentuximab vedotin exposure varied. The CDR3 spans 16 residues. Germline CDR1 reads SEHNR; CDR2 reads FQNEAQ (reference sequence). The ends were cut back, 4 bases at V and 0 bases at J, with 15 bases in the middle. Study results and limitations: Researchers reported that CD4+ TCR diversity, though not CD8+, rose significantly by C4D1. Repertoire differences have undefined causes, possibly disease activity or prior therapy. Newly diagnosed and completely responding patients shared comparable baseline diversity.

Sequencing was performed with immunoSEQ multiplex PCR; in TCRdb, only in-frame clones are kept and a portion is missing. The sample lists 15,000 to 20,000 clones, about 80% seen once, with approximately 15% in the top ten. The TCR sequence derives from a human donor with classical Hodgkin lymphoma. The genes are TRBV7-9 and TRBJ1-2, with D possibly being TRBD1 (5 bases). The sequencing used peripheral blood mononuclear cells (PBMCs), collected before the fourth cycle of nivolumab. The CDR3 DNA reads as TGTGCCAGCAGCTCTCCAGGGATACTAACTAACTATGGCTACACCTTC. Protein sequence: CASSSPGILTNYGYTF.